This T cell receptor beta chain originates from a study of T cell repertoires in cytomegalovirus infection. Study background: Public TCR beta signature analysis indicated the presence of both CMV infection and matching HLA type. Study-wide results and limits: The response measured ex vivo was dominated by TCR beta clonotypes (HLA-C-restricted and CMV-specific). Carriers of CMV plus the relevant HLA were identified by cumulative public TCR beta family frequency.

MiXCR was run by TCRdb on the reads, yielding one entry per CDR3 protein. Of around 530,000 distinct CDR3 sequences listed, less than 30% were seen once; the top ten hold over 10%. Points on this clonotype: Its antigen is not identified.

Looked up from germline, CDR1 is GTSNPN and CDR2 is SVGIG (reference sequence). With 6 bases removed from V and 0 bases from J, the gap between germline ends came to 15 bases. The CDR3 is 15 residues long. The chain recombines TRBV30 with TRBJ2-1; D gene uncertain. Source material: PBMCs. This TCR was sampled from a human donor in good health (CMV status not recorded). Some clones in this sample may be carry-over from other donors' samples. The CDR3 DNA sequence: TGTGCCTGCAACTCACATACGGGCTCCTACAATGAGCAGTTCTTC. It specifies CACNSHTGSYNEQFF.